A single sample gave rise to the 31 T cell receptor beta chains below, sequenced in a study of T cells in Graves' hyperthyroidism and ophthalmopathy. The TCR beta CDR3 regions underwent amplification using RNA transcripts as the source. The TCR CDR3 first-round RT-PCR relied on the HTBI primer set. A single record per CDR3 protein comes from TCRdb applying MiXCR to the multiplex PCR reads. The sample has over 250,000 distinct CDR3 sequences; roughly 15% are singletons. Sequenced: blood. The receptors were sampled from a woman in her thirties or forties with Graves' ophthalmopathy.

The table lists this clonotype with a few counts. The chain couples TRBV5-6 to TRBJ2-3; 11 nucleotides align to TRBD2. The CDR3 is 17 residues long. Looked up from germline, CDR1 is SGHDT and CDR2 is YYEEEE. Trimming at V came to 4 bases and at J to 2 bases, leaving 9 bases not matched to a gene. CDR3 region: CASSRVLLAGDTDTQYF. CDR3 DNA sequence: TGTGCCAGCAGCCGAGTTTTACTAGCGGGGGACACAGATACGCAGTATTTT.

This clonotype was found once. The genes are TRBV5-5 and TRBJ1-2, with D unresolved. Trimming left V 0 bases short and J 3 bases short, with 15 bases between. The CDR3 has 16 amino acids. Germline assignment: CDR1 SGHKS and CDR2 YYEKEE (reference sequence). The DNA of the CDR3 is TGTGCCAGCAGCTTGGGGTCTCCCCAGCGCCACTATGGCTACACCTTC. Its translation is CASSLGSPQRHYGYTF.

In its sample, this clonotype was seen many times. The rearrangement links TRBV20-1 to TRBJ1-2; tentatively, D is TRBD1 (6 bases). The ends were cut back, 5 bases at V and 7 bases at J, with 20 bases in the middle. The CDR3 extends over 14 amino acids. Germline V gene sequence: CDR1 DFQATT, CDR2 SNEGSKA (reference sequence). CDR3 sequence: CSAGTKQGGGGYTF. The DNA of the CDR3 is TGCAGTGCTGGAACAAAACAGGGCGGCGGTGGCTACACCTTC.

This clonotype was counted at least ten times. The V call is TRBV28, the J call TRBJ2-7, with D possibly matching TRBD2 (5 bases). The CDR3 is made up of 15 amino acids. V was clipped by 6 bases and J by 0 bases, with 15 bases between them. Per the germline V gene, CDR1 is MDHEN and CDR2 is SYDVKM. CDR3 amino acids: CASRKEAGSSYEQYF. The DNA of the CDR3 is TGTGCCAGCAGAAAGGAGGCTGGGAGCTCCTACGAGCAGTACTTC.

This clonotype was recorded at least ten times. This chain links TRBV7-2 with TRBJ1-6, with D possibly matching TRBD1 (5 bases). CDR1 SGHTA and CDR2 FQGNSA come from the germline V gene. This CDR3 has 14 amino acids. Trimming stripped 5 bases from V and 9 bases from J, with 14 bases between. The CDR3 coding sequence is TGTGCCAGCAGCCCTGGGGGGTTCATTTCACCCCTCCACTTT. Translation gives CASSPGGFISPLHF.

Only a few counts were recorded for this clonotype. The junction departs from the called germline gene at one end, perhaps through a read error. This sequence joins TRBV19 and TRBJ1-2; D is possibly TRBD1 (6 bases). Per germline, CDR1 LNHDA and CDR2 SQIVND (reference sequence). The CDR3 length is 12 residues. The CDR3 DNA reads TGTGCCAGTAGTATCAGGGGCAGTCCCTACGCCTTC. Its translation is CASSIRGSPYAF.

This clonotype was counted ten times or more. The CDR3 coding sequence is TGTGCCAGCAGCGCGTGGACAGGGGGGCGGAACACTGAAGCTTTCTTT. It encodes CASSAWTGGRNTEAFF. J is TRBJ1-1 and V is TRBV5-8, with 10 bases lining up with TRBD1. Germline values: CDR1 SGHTS, CDR2 YDEGEE. This CDR3 region has 16 residues. The V and J ends lost 4 bases and 1 base, in that order; junction bases with no gene match: 7.

This chain connects TRBV12-3 or TRBV12-4 to TRBJ2-1; D is ambiguous. V was trimmed by 3 bases and J by 9 bases, leaving 15 bases between them. This CDR3 contains 14 residues. The CDR3 DNA is TGTGCCAGCAGTTTTCAGTTTTCCACGGGTGAGCAGTTCTTC. Translating it yields CASSFQFSTGEQFF.

This clonotype was recorded many times. This chain uses TRBV12-3 or TRBV12-4 with TRBJ2-1, with D perhaps TRBD2 (9 bases). V lost 6 bases to trimming and J lost 2 bases, with 29 bases between them. The CDR3 is 20 amino acids. In DNA, the CDR3 is TGTGCCAGCAGCCCAGGGGGCGGACTAGCGCAAATTTCAACCTACAATGAGCAGTTCTTC. The encoded protein is CASSPGGGLAQISTYNEQFF.

This clonotype has ten or more counts. This chain joins TRBV7-2 and TRBJ2-1; 9 bases agree with TRBD2. The CDR3 is made up of 18 amino acids. V lost 3 bases to trimming and J lost 7 bases; unmatched junction nucleotides: 16. Germline-derived CDR1 and CDR2 are SGHTA and FQGNSA. CDR3 region: CASSFIGAGGTWVNEQFF. The CDR3 bases are TGTGCCAGCAGCTTCATCGGAGCGGGGGGAACCTGGGTGAATGAGCAGTTCTTC.

The chain combines TRBV20-1 with TRBJ2-3; 14 positions match TRBD2. The CDR3 is 15 residues long. Germline V gene lookup returns CDR1 DFQATT and CDR2 SNEGSKA (reference sequence). V lost 4 bases, J lost 4 bases, and 4 bases stayed unmatched. The CDR3 here is CSANRLAGGPDTQYF. The CDR3 region has the DNA TGCAGTGCTAACCGACTAGCGGGAGGGCCAGATACGCAGTATTTT.

In this sample, this clonotype turned up a few times. The CDR3 spells CASSSSGASTDTQYF. The CDR3 DNA reads as TGCGCCAGCAGCAGTAGCGGGGCGAGCACAGATACGCAGTATTTT. The chain employs TRBV5-1 and TRBJ2-3, with TRBD2 identical over 8 bases. The junction had 4 bases not matched to a gene; V was cut back by 4 bases and J by 0 bases. The CDR3 extends over 15 amino acids. Looked up from germline, CDR1 is SGHRS and CDR2 is YFSETQ.

This sequence joins TRBV5-1 and TRBJ1-1; D uncertain. CDR3 length: 17 residues. V was trimmed by 0 bases and J by 3 bases, leaving 18 bases between them. Germline V CDR1 and CDR2: SGHRS, YFSETQ. The CDR3 loop reads CASSLDSSRLVHTEAFF. DNA of the CDR3: TGCGCCAGCAGCTTGGATTCGTCTCGTTTGGTGCACACTGAAGCTTTCTTT.

There are many counts of this clonotype. This chain uses TRBV5-5 with TRBJ2-5; possible D gene TRBD2, 6 bases. This CDR3 has 15 amino acids. Trimming took off 3 bases at V and 2 bases at J, with 14 bases between the two ends. Germline-derived CDR1 and CDR2 are SGHKS and YYEKEE (reference sequence). CDR3 DNA sequence: TGTGCCAGCAGCTGGGGGGAGAGTAGACAAGAGACCCAGTACTTC. It codes for CASSWGESRQETQYF.

This clonotype came up a few times. The gene calls are TRBV29-1 and TRBJ2-3; D remains ambiguous. This CDR3 is 11 amino acids long. Trimming took 4 bases from V and 8 from J, leaving 10 bases between them. Per the germline V gene, CDR1 is SQVTM and CDR2 is ANQGSEA. DNA for the CDR3: TGCAGCGTTGGTGGTTATGGTACGCAGTATTTT. Translating it yields CSVGGYGTQYF.

This clonotype was detected only a few times. This sequence joins TRBV6-1 and TRBJ1-4; D unclear. Trimming left V 6 bases short and J 8 bases short, with 7 bases between. The CDR3 is 11 residues long. The germline CDR1 and CDR2 sequences are MNHNS and SASEGT. Here the CDR3 reads CASRFGEKLFF. The CDR3 DNA is TGTGCCAGCAGGTTCGGGGAAAAACTGTTTTTT.

Note on this clonotype: Mismatch with germline at one junction end may stem from a read error. This chain uses TRBV5-1 with TRBJ1-5; a weak D match, TRBD1 (6 bases). The CDR3 is made up of 13 amino acids. From germline, CDR1 is SGHRS and CDR2 YFSETQ. The CDR3 sequence: CASRLDSGQPQHF. As DNA, the CDR3 is TGCGCCAGCAGATTGGACAGTGGGCAGCCCCAGCATTTT.

In this sample, this clonotype turned up many times. This rearrangement joins TRBV2 to TRBJ2-1; D is possibly TRBD1 (6 bases). V gave up 2 bases and J gave up 8 bases, with 13 bases separating them. The V gene's germline CDR1 is SNHLY and CDR2 FYNNEI. CDR3 length: 14 residues. Here the CDR3 reads CASSERRGQDEQFF. The CDR3 nucleotides are TGTGCCAGCAGTGAAAGAAGGGGACAAGATGAGCAGTTCTTC.

In its sample, this clonotype was seen a few times. The genes are TRBV29-1 and TRBJ2-5; TRBD1 or TRBD2 may be the D gene (5 bases each). Looked up from germline, CDR1 is SQVTM and CDR2 is ANQGSEA. Trimming removed 5 bases at V and 4 bases at J, with 20 bases between. The CDR3 has 15 amino acids. The CDR3 loop is CSVLGARTMRETQYF. The CDR3 DNA reads as TGCAGCGTTCTCGGGGCTAGGACAATGAGAGAGACCCAGTACTTC.

CDR3 amino acids: CASIGAGGSYNEQFF. The CDR3 DNA reads TGTGCCAGCATTGGGGCGGGGGGCTCCTACAATGAGCAGTTCTTC. The gene calls are TRBV6-1 and TRBJ2-1, with 8 positions matching TRBD2. The germline V gene has CDR1 MNHNS and CDR2 SASEGT. J was trimmed by 0 bases and V by 7 bases; bases with no gene match: 5. The CDR3 extends over 15 amino acids.

This clonotype showed up many times. This sequence joins TRBV12-3 or TRBV12-4 and TRBJ2-5; TRBD2 agrees at 11 bases. J gave up 2 bases and V 0 bases, and 11 bases lay outside the gene matches. The CDR3 length is 19 residues. The CDR3 DNA reads as TGTGCCAGCAGTTTAGCCCCGGGACTAGCGGTTAACCAACAAGAGACCCAGTACTTC. Translation: CASSLAPGLAVNQQETQYF.

In this sample, this clonotype turned up many times. The chain carries TRBV12-3 or TRBV12-4 and TRBJ2-3; D possibly corresponds to TRBD2 (6 bases). V dropped 10 bases and J dropped 2 bases, with 16 bases sitting between them. The CDR3 spans 14 residues. The CDR3 DNA sequence: TGTGCCACCGGGACTCTTCCTCCCACAGATACGCAGTATTTT. Its protein product is CATGTLPPTDTQYF.

This clonotype came up many times. This chain joins TRBV3-1 and TRBJ2-7; D unresolved. This CDR3 is 12 amino acids long. CDR1 is LGHDT and CDR2 is YNNKEL in the germline V gene (reference sequence). V lost 8 bases and J lost 4, with 12 bases in between. The CDR3 DNA reads as TGTGCCAGCGCCAAGGGCCCATACGAGCAGTACTTC. Residues: CASAKGPYEQYF.

There are many counts of this clonotype. V gene TRBV5-1 combines with J gene TRBJ2-7, with 11 positions matching TRBD1. Per the germline V gene, CDR1 is SGHRS and CDR2 is YFSETQ. V was clipped by 4 bases and J by 6 bases; unmatched bases: 3. The CDR3 consists of 13 residues. The CDR3 bases are TGCGCCAGCAGCCTGGACAGGGGGCCCGAGCAGTACTTC. It yields the protein CASSLDRGPEQYF.

This clonotype has only a few counts. The rearrangement joins TRBV6-1 to TRBJ1-1; 7 bases are a match to TRBD1. V lost 3 bases and J lost 1; bases outside the gene matches: 2. This CDR3 has 14 amino acids. Germline V gene lookup returns CDR1 MNHNS and CDR2 SASEGT. The CDR3 nucleotides read TGTGCCAGCAGTGAGCGGACAGGGAACACTGAAGCTTTCTTT. Translated: CASSERTGNTEAFF.

This clonotype was seen repeatedly, ten times or more. J is TRBJ1-2 and V is TRBV7-8; D is unclear. The CDR3 length is 14 residues. Trimming took 1 base from V and 2 from J, leaving 8 bases between them. Germline V gene sequence: CDR1 SGHVS, CDR2 FQNEAQ. Written as DNA, the CDR3 is TGTGCCAGCAGCTTAGAGTTACTCAACTATGGCTACACCTTC. It translates to CASSLELLNYGYTF.

Many counts were recorded for this clonotype. The chain links TRBV7-9 to TRBJ1-1; D may be TRBD1 (5 bases). This CDR3 contains 14 residues. V lost 4 bases to trimming and J lost 8 bases, with 17 bases between them. Germline CDR1 and CDR2: SEHNR and FQNEAQ (reference sequence). CDR3 sequence reads: CASSSTQGGPEAFF. The CDR3 DNA sequence: TGTGCCAGCAGCTCCACCCAGGGAGGGCCCGAAGCTTTCTTT.

The chain is built from TRBV20-1 and TRBJ2-2; D not certain. The CDR3 covers 15 residues. Per the germline V gene, CDR1 is DFQATT and CDR2 is SNEGSKA (reference sequence). Trimming shortened V by 3 bases and J by 1 base, and 12 bases separated the two germline ends. The CDR3, as DNA: TGCAGTGCTAGGACTCAAATCGGGAACACCGGGGAGCTGTTTTTT. Translated: CSARTQIGNTGELFF.

This clonotype was found many times. The chain has TRBV6-2 or TRBV6-3 and TRBJ2-2; 9 bases line up with TRBD1. Trimming cost V 6 bases and J 8 bases; bases outside gene matches: 10. The CDR3 runs to 15 residues. Looked up from germline, CDR1 is MNHEY and CDR2 is SVGEGT. CDR3 in amino acids: CASRLGTGRSGELFF. The CDR3 region has the DNA TGTGCCAGCAGGCTCGGGACAGGGCGTTCGGGGGAGCTGTTTTTT.

This clonotype was observed a handful of times. The chain recombines TRBV7-9 with TRBJ2-1; D gene unclear. CDR3 length: 15 amino acids. Germline-derived CDR1 and CDR2 are SEHNR and FQNEAQ (reference sequence). The germline V and J ends were trimmed by 4 bases and 0 bases, with 10 bases remaining between them. The CDR3 bases are TGTGCCAGCAGCTCCGACTTCAGCTCCTACAATGAGCAGTTCTTC. Its translation: CASSSDFSSYNEQFF.

This chain uses TRBV12-5 with TRBJ1-5; D unclear. The CDR3 extends over 15 amino acids. Trimming took 6 bases from V and 0 from J, leaving 12 bases between them. In germline, CDR1 is LGHNT, CDR2 FRNRAP. CDR3 nucleotides: TGTGCTAGTGGCCGGGAACTCAATAGCAATCAGCCCCAGCATTTT. Its protein is CASGRELNSNQPQHF.